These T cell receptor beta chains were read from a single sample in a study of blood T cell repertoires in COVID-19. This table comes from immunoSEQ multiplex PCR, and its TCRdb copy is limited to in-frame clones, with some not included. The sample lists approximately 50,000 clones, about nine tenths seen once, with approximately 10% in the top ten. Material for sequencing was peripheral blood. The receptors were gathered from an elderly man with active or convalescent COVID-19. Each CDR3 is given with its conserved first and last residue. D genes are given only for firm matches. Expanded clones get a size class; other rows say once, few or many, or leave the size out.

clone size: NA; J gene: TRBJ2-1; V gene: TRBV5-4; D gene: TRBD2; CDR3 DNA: TGTGCCAGCAGTTTCCCCGGGACTAGGAACAATGAGCAGTTCTTC; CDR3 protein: CASSFPGTRNNEQFF
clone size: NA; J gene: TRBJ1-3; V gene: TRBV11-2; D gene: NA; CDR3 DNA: TGTGCCAGCAGCCCTCGAGTTGGCTCTGGAAACACCATATATTTT; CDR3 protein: CASSPRVGSGNTIYF
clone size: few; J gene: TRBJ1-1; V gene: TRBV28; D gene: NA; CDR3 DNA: TGTGCCAGCTGTCGAGGGAACACTGAAGCTTTCTTT; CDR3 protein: CASCRGNTEAFF
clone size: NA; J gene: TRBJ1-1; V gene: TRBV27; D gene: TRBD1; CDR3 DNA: TGTGCCAGCAGTCTACAGGGGGTTATGGGAACTGAAGCTTTCTTT; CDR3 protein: CASSLQGVMGTEAFF
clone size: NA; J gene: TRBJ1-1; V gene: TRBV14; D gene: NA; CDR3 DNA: TGTGCCAGCAGCCAAGCAGGGTCCCTACTACTCATGAACACTGAAGCTTTCTTT; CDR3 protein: CASSQAGSLLLMNTEAFF
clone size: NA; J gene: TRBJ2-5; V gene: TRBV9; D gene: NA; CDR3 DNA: TGTGCCAGCAGCCCAAGGACACAAGAGACCCAGTACTTC; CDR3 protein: CASSPRTQETQYF
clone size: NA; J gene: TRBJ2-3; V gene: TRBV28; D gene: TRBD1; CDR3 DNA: TGTGCCAGCAGTTTCACAGGGGCGTGGACGCAGTATTTT; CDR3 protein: CASSFTGAWTQYF
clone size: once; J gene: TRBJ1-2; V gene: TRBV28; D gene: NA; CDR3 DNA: TGTGCCAGCATTAGGACTCCTAACTATGGCTACACCTTC; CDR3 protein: CASIRTPNYGYTF
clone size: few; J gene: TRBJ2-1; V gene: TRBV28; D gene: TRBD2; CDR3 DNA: TGTGCCAGCAGTTTCCGGACTAGCGGGGGCCAGTACAATGAGCAGTTCTTC; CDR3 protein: CASSFRTSGGQYNEQFF
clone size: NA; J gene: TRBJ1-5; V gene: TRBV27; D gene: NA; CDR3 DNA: TGTGCCAGCAGTTTGGGCAGGACTCCATCGCCCCAGCATTTT; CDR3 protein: CASSLGRTPSPQHF
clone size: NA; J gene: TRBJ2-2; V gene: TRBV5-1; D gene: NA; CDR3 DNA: TGCGCCAGCAGCGTATGGACAGATACGAACACCGGGGAGCTGTTTTTT; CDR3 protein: CASSVWTDTNTGELFF
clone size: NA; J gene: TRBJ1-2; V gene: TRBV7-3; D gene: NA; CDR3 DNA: TGTGCCAGCAGCTTAAGTGCTGGGACTGGGGTCTACACCTTC; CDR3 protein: CASSLSAGTGVYTF
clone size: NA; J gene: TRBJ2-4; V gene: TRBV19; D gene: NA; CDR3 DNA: TGTGCCAGTAGTATAGTTGACAGCAAAAACATTCAGTACTTC; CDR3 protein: CASSIVDSKNIQYF
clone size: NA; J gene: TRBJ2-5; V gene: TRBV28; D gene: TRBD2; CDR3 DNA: TGTGCCAGCAGCTGGGAGCGGGACCCACCCCAGCTAGAGACCCAGTACTTC; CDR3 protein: CASSWERDPPQLETQYF
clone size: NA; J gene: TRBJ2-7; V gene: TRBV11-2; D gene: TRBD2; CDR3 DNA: TGTGCCAGCAGCTTCGGACTAGCGGGGGCCCTGGAGCAGTACTTC; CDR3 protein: CASSFGLAGALEQYF
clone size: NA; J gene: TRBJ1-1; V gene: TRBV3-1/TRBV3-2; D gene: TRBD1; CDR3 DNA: TGTGCCAGCAGCCAAATGGGGACAGAGAGTGAAGCTTTCTTT; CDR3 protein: CASSQMGTESEAFF
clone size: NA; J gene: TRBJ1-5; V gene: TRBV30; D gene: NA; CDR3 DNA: TGTGCCTGGGGTGCGGAGCGGCCCCAGCATTTT; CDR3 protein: CAWGAERPQHF
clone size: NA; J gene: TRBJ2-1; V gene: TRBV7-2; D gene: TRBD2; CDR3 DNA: TGTGCCAGCAGCTTTAGCGGGAGAGAGCAGTTCTTC; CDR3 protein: CASSFSGREQFF
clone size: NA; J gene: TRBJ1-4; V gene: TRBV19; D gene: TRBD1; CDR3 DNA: TGTGCCAGTAGTATCGCTGGGGGGGGACAGGCAACTAATGAAAAACTGTTTTTT; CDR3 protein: CASSIAGGGQATNEKLFF
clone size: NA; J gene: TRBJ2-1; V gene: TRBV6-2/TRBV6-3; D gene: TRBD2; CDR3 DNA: TGTGCCAGCAGTTCGATTGTGGGACTAGCGGGAAAAAATGAGCAGTTCTTC; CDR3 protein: CASSSIVGLAGKNEQFF
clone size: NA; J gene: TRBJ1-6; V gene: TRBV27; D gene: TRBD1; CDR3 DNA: TGTGCCAGCCGATCGACAGGGGGCTTGCGTAATTCACCCCTCCACTTT; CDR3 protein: CASRSTGGLRNSPLHF
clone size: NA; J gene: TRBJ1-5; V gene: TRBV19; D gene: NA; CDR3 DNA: TGTGCCAGTAGTGATGGGGCGGGGGAAACACAGCCCCAGCATTTT; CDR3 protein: CASSDGAGETQPQHF
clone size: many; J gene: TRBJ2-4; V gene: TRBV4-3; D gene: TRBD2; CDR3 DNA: TGCGCCAGCAGCCACGGGACTAGCGGGAGTACGAACATTCAGTACTTC; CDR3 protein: CASSHGTSGSTNIQYF
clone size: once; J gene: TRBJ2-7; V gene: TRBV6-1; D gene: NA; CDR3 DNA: TGTGCCAGCAGTGATAGTATCTACGAGCAGTACTTC; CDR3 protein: CASSDSIYEQYF
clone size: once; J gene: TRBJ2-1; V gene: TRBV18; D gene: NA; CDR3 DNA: TGTGCCAGCTCATCTCGATCTGACCGGGGGTTTTACAATGAGCAGTTCTTC; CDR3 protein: CASSSRSDRGFYNEQFF
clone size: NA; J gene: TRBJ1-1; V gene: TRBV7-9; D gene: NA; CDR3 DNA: TGTGCCAGCAGCCCCCGGGGGGTGTCTGGTAACACTGAAGCTTTCTTT; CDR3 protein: CASSPRGVSGNTEAFF
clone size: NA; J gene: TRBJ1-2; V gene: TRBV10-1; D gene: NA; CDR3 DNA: TGCGCCAGCATTGGGGATCCGGAGGCTCTCCCGGCTTATGGCTACACCTTC; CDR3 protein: CASIGDPEALPAYGYTF
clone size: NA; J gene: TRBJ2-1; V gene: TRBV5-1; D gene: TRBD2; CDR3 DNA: TGCGCCAGCAGCTTGGGTACGGGAGGGGGTGGTGAGCAGTTCTTC; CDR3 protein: CASSLGTGGGGEQFF
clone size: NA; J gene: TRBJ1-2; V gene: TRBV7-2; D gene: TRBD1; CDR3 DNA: TGTGCCAGCAGCTTCCGACAGGGGGCCGTCTATGGCTACACCTTC; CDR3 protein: CASSFRQGAVYGYTF
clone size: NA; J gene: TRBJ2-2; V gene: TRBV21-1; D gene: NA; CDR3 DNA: TGTGCCAGCAGCGGTTTACAAATTAACACCGGGGAGCTGTTTTTT; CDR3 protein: CASSGLQINTGELFF
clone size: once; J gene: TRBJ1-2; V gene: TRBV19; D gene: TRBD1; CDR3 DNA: TGTGCCAGTAGTGTCAATCGCCCGGGACAGGGCCCAGCTATTGGTGGCTACACCTTC; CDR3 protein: CASSVNRPGQGPAIGGYTF
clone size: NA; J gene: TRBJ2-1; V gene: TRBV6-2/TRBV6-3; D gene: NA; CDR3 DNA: TGTGCCAGCAGTTCTACTGAGCGACCTTTCAAGGAGTTCTTC; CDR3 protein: CASSSTERPFKEFF
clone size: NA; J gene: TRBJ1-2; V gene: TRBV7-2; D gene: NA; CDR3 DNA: TGTGCCAGCAGCAAGCCCGAGGGAAGGGGCTACACCTTC; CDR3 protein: CASSKPEGRGYTF
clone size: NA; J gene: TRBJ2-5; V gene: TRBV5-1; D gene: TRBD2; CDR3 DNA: TGCGCCAGCAGCTCAAGCGGGGGGGTGGAGACCCAGTACTTC; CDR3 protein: CASSSSGGVETQYF
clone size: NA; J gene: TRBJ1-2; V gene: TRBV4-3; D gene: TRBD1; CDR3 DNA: TGCGCCAGCAGCCTTCAATTACCCGGGACAGGGGGCTCCTATGGCTACACCTTC; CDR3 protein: CASSLQLPGTGGSYGYTF
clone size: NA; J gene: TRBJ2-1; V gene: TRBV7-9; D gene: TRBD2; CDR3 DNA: TGTGCCAGCAGCTTAGAAGCGGGAGGACAATTCTTC; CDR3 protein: CASSLEAGGQFF
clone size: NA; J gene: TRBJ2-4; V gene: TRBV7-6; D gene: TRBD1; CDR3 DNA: TGTGCCAGCAGCTTAGGTCAAATGGGACAGGGGAATCAGTACTTC; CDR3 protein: CASSLGQMGQGNQYF
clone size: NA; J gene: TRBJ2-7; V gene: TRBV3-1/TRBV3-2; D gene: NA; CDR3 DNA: TGTGCCAGCAGACGAAAGGGGGTTAGGGGCCAAAGCTCCTACGAGCAGTACTTC; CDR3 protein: CASRRKGVRGQSSYEQYF
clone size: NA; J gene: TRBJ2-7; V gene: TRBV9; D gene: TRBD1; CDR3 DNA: TGTGCCAGCAGCGTAGCTGGGACAGGGAACTACGAGCAGTACTTC; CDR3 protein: CASSVAGTGNYEQYF
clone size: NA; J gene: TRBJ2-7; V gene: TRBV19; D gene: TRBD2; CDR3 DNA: TGTGCCAGTAGTCGACAGCGTTCGGGGCGGGAGGTCGAGCAGTACTTC; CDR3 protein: CASSRQRSGREVEQYF
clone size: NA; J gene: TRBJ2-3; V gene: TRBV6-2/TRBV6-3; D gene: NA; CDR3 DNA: TGTGCCAGCAGCCGTTTCTCAGATACGCAGTATTTT; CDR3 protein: CASSRFSDTQYF
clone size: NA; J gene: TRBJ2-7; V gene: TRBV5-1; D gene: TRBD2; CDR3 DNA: TGCGCCAGCAGCTTGGATACTAGCGGGGTTACATACGAGCAGTACTTC; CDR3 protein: CASSLDTSGVTYEQYF
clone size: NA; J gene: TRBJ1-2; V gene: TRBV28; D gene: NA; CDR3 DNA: TGTGCCAGCAGCCGAGTAGTTAACTATGGCTACACCTTC; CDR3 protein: CASSRVVNYGYTF
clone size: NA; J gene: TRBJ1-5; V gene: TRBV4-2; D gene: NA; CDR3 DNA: TGTGCCAGCAGCCAAGTGGACATCGATCAGCCCCAGCATTTT; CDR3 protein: CASSQVDIDQPQHF
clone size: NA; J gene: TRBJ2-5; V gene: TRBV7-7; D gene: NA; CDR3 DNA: TGTGCCAGCAGCCCAAACCGGGGAGGATCGGAGACCCAGTACTTC; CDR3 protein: CASSPNRGGSETQYF
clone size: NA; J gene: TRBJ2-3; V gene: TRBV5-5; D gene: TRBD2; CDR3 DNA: TGTGCCAGCAGCCCACTGACTAGCGGGGGGACAGATACGCAGTATTTT; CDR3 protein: CASSPLTSGGTDTQYF
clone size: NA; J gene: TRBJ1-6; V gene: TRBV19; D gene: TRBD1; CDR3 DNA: TGTGCCAGTAGTATAGAAACCGGGACAGGGGGTAATTCACCCCTCCACTTT; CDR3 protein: CASSIETGTGGNSPLHF
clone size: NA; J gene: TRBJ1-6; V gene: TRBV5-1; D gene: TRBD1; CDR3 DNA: TGCGCCAGCAGCCAAGGGACAGGCTATAATTCACCCCTCCACTTT; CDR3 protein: CASSQGTGYNSPLHF
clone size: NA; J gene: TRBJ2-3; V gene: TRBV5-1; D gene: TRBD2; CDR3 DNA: TGCGCCAGCAGCTCACAACTAGCGGGAGCCGGGGATACGCAGTATTTT; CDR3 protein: CASSSQLAGAGDTQYF
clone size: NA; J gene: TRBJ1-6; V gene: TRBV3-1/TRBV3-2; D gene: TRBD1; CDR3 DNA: TGTGCCAGCAGCCGACAGGGCTTAAATTCACCCCTCCACTTT; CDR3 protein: CASSRQGLNSPLHF
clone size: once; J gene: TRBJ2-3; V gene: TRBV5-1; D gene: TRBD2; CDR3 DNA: TGCGCCAGCAGCTCGGGACTAGCGGGGGGGCCAGATACGCAGTATTTT; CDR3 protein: CASSSGLAGGPDTQYF
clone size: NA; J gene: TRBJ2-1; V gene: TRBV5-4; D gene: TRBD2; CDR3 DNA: TGTGCCAGCAGCCCTTTCCTTAGCGGGAGGGGCAATGAGCAGTTCTTC; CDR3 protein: CASSPFLSGRGNEQFF
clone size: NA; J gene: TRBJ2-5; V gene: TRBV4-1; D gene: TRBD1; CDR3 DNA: TGCGCCAGCAGCCAAGGGTTATTAGCCGTGGCAGGGGGCCGAAAGACCCAGTACTTC; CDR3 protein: CASSQGLLAVAGGRKTQYF
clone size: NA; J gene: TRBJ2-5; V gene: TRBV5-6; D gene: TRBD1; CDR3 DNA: TGTGCCAGCAGCGGGGCTACAGGGGGCTCAGGTGAGACCCAGTACTTC; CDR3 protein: CASSGATGGSGETQYF
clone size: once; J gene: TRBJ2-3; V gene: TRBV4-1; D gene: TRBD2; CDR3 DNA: TGCGCCAGCAGCCAAGATGGCGCTAGCGGGGGGGAATATACGCAGTATTTT; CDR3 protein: CASSQDGASGGEYTQYF